The 26 T cell receptor beta chains in this list originate from one sample, sequenced in a study of T cell repertoires in cytomegalovirus infection. In TCRdb, the reads were re-called with MiXCR into one record per CDR3 protein. Of about 300,000 distinct CDR3 sequences listed, about 9.1% are singletons. Material: PBMCs. The receptors stem from a human donor in good health (CMV status not recorded). Some clones in this sample may be carry-over from other donors' samples.

This clonotype was counted between two and nine times. V gene TRBV6-5 combines with J gene TRBJ2-3; D remains ambiguous. V was clipped by 0 bases and J by 1 base, with 5 bases between them. Germline loops: CDR1 MNHEY, CDR2 SVGAGI. The CDR3 runs 14 residues. CDR3 bases: TGTGCCAGCAGTTACTCTCGGGGCACAGATACGCAGTATTTT. The encoded protein is CASSYSRGTDTQYF.

This clonotype was counted ten times or more. The chain links TRBV4-2 to TRBJ2-1; tentatively, D is TRBD2 (6 bases). Germline CDR1 reads LGHNA; CDR2 reads YNFKEQ. This CDR3 is 17 amino acids long. V shed 0 bases and J shed 2 bases, with 14 bases lying between them. The CDR3 bases are TGTGCCAGCAGCCAAGATCAAAGGCGGGGCCCCTACAATGAGCAGTTCTTC. It translates to CASSQDQRRGPYNEQFF.

J is TRBJ2-5 and V is TRBV25-1; perhaps D is TRBD1 or TRBD2 (5 bases each). The CDR3 has 16 residues. V lost 1 base to trimming and J lost 4 bases, with 16 bases between them. Per germline, CDR1 MGHDK and CDR2 SYGVNS. CDR3 DNA sequence: TGTGCCAGCAGTGAATTTCAAACAGGACTCCTAGAGACCCAGTACTTC. Translated: CASSEFQTGLLETQYF.

Ten or more counts support this clonotype. The chain links TRBV7-2 to TRBJ2-3; 7 nucleotides agree with TRBD2. V dropped 0 bases and J dropped 4; count of bases not matched to a gene: 7. Germline-derived CDR1 and CDR2 are SGHTA and FQGNSA. The CDR3 contains 16 residues. Written as DNA, the CDR3 is TGTGCCAGCAGCTTAGCTTGGACTAGGCCCCCAGATACGCAGTATTTT. It yields the protein CASSLAWTRPPDTQYF.

This clonotype was observed many times. The chain carries TRBV20-1 and TRBJ2-1; TRBD2 matches at 8 bases. This CDR3 contains 17 residues. CDR1 is DFQATT and CDR2 is SNEGSKA in the germline V gene (reference sequence). V lost 6 bases, J lost 0 bases, and 13 bases stayed unmatched. In DNA, the CDR3 is TGCAGTGCCGTCTTACTAGCGGAGCTAATCTCCTACAATGAGCAGTTCTTC. Its translation is CSAVLLAELISYNEQFF.

The chain is built from TRBV10-3 and TRBJ2-3; D is ambiguous. Trimming removed 2 bases at V and 0 bases at J, with 12 bases between. The CDR3 has 16 amino acids. Per germline, CDR1 ENHRY and CDR2 SYGVKD. CDR3 sequence reads: CAISEGSQRSTDTQYF. The DNA for the CDR3 is TGTGCCATCAGTGAGGGCAGTCAAAGAAGCACAGATACGCAGTATTTT.

This clonotype was counted many times. The chain combines TRBV25-1 with TRBJ2-7; D unresolved. Germline lookup yields CDR1 MGHDK and CDR2 SYGVNS. The germline V and J ends were trimmed by 1 base and 2 bases, with 12 bases remaining between them. This CDR3 comprises 15 residues. CDR3 residues: CASSESVSSPYEQYF. The CDR3 nucleotides read TGTGCCAGCAGTGAATCGGTCAGTTCACCCTACGAGCAGTACTTC.

This clonotype was detected ten times or more. The gene calls are TRBV5-4 and TRBJ2-3; D possibly uses TRBD1 or TRBD2 (7 bases each). Trimming stripped 0 bases from V and 5 bases from J, with 13 bases between. Looked up from germline, CDR1 is SGHNT and CDR2 is YYREEE (reference sequence). The CDR3 totals 15 residues. CDR3 sequence: CASSLVQGGIDTQYF. The CDR3 DNA reads TGTGCCAGCAGCTTGGTCCAGGGGGGGATAGATACGCAGTATTTT.

The CDR3 nucleotides read TGTGCCAGCAGTCCCCACCGGGACAGAGAACTACTCTATGGCTACACCTTC. It yields the protein CASSPHRDRELLYGYTF. The chain uses TRBV12-3 or TRBV12-4 and TRBJ1-2; 7 nucleotides agree with TRBD1. The CDR3 length is 17 residues. V gave up 5 bases and J gave up 4 bases; unmatched junction bases: 16.

This chain joins TRBV13 and TRBJ1-1, with unresolved D. The CDR3 is 15 residues long. CDR1 and CDR2 from the germline V gene are PRHDT and FYEKMQ (reference sequence). V shed 4 bases and J shed 1 base, with 13 bases lying between them. CDR3 bases: TGTGCCAGCAGCTCTCTCGGGGAAGGGAACACTGAAGCTTTCTTT. Translating gives CASSSLGEGNTEAFF.

The chain uses TRBV12-3 or TRBV12-4 and TRBJ2-3; perhaps TRBD2 as D (6 bases). V was pared by 1 base and J by 5 bases, with 16 bases between. The CDR3 sequence is 16 residues long. The CDR3 bases are TGTGCCAGCAGTTTAGGACACAGTATCGGGGGAGATACGCAGTATTTT. Its protein product is CASSLGHSIGGDTQYF.

This clonotype was seen ten or more times. The chain links TRBV20-1 to TRBJ1-1, with TRBD1 as a possible D gene (5 bases). V lost 1 base to trimming and J lost 7 bases, with 10 bases between them. This CDR3 is 12 amino acids long. Germline V gene lookup returns CDR1 DFQATT and CDR2 SNEGSKA (reference sequence). CDR3 nucleotide sequence: TGCAGTGCTAGAGGGGGCGGACTTGAAGCTTTCTTT. It encodes CSARGGGLEAFF.

This clonotype was found many times. The chain carries TRBV29-1 and TRBJ1-5; D uncertain. In germline, CDR1 is SQVTM, CDR2 ANQGSEA. V dropped 4 bases and J dropped 3 bases, with 7 bases sitting between them. The CDR3 is 12 residues long. The CDR3: CSVGALNQPQHF. CDR3 DNA: TGCAGCGTTGGGGCACTCAATCAGCCCCAGCATTTT.

Turning to this clonotype: A much larger clone differs from this one at a single base, so this may be a read error. This chain connects TRBV5-1 to TRBJ2-3; D is unclear. Trimming stripped 3 bases from V and 0 bases from J, with 14 bases between. This CDR3 has 16 amino acids. Germline CDR1 and CDR2: SGHRS and YFSETQ. Here the CDR3 reads CASSSLGEASTDTQYF. CDR3 nucleotide sequence: TGCGCCAGCAGCTCTCTCGGCGAAGCGAGCACAGATACGCAGTATTTT.

This clonotype appeared many times. The chain uses TRBV6-1 and TRBJ1-2; a weak D match, TRBD1 (5 bases). Germline assignment: CDR1 MNHNS and CDR2 SASEGT. Trimming took off 1 base at V and 7 bases at J, with 13 bases between the two ends. The CDR3 runs 14 residues. The CDR3 DNA is TGTGCCAGCAGTGAAGGGGGCATGGGTACTGGCTACACCTTC. Translated: CASSEGGMGTGYTF.

In its sample, this clonotype was seen many times. The V and J genes are TRBV20-1 and TRBJ2-7, with D perhaps TRBD2 (6 bases). The CDR3 runs to 12 residues. V was pared by 6 bases and J by 4 bases, with 13 bases between. In germline, CDR1 is DFQATT, CDR2 SNEGSKA (reference sequence). In DNA, the CDR3 is TGCAGTGCGCCCGGGACTCTTTACGAGCAGTACTTC. Protein sequence: CSAPGTLYEQYF.

This clonotype was recorded many times. This chain joins TRBV6-5 and TRBJ2-5, with 7 bases aligning to TRBD2. The CDR3 runs 15 residues. After removal of 7 bases from V and 5 bases from J, the junction contained 13 bases not matched to a gene. Germline CDR1 and CDR2: MNHEY and SVGAGI. CDR3 coding DNA: TGTGCCAGCACCGCGACCGGGGGGAAAGGGGAGACCCAGTACTTC. It translates to CASTATGGKGETQYF.

This clonotype was observed at least ten times. V gene TRBV29-1 combines with J gene TRBJ1-1; 7 bases align to TRBD1. This CDR3 contains 11 residues. Germline lookup yields CDR1 SQVTM and CDR2 ANQGSEA. V gave up 5 bases and J gave up 7 bases; unmatched junction bases: 4. The CDR3 DNA follows: TGCAGCGTTTCTAGGACAGGTGAAGCTTTCTTT. It yields the protein CSVSRTGEAFF.

Ten or more counts support this clonotype. The chain couples TRBV4-3 to TRBJ2-3, with a weak D call TRBD2 (6 bases). CDR1 is LGHNA and CDR2 is YSLEER in the germline V gene. V shed 4 bases and J shed 6 bases, with 14 bases lying between them. This CDR3 is 14 amino acids long. The CDR3 loop is CASSREVGADTQYF. CDR3 sequence (DNA): TGCGCCAGCAGCCGGGAGGTTGGGGCGGATACGCAGTATTTT.

This clonotype was observed at least ten times. The V gene is TRBV10-3, the J gene TRBJ2-3, with D perhaps matching TRBD2 (6 bases). The CDR3 spans 14 residues. Germline lookup yields CDR1 ENHRY and CDR2 SYGVKD. The V end was cut by 4 bases, the J end by 8 bases, with 16 bases between. The CDR3 coding sequence is TGTGCCATCAGTGTCCGGCGGGACGCATCTACGCAGTATTTT. Its translation: CAISVRRDASTQYF.

The sample holds a few counts of this clonotype. The CDR3 loop is CASSLGQTDTQYF. CDR3 in DNA: TGTGCCAGCAGTTTAGGACAGACAGATACGCAGTATTTT. V usage is TRBV28 and J usage is TRBJ2-3, with D possibly TRBD1 on 6 matching bases. The CDR3 sequence is 13 residues long. Germline CDR1 and CDR2: MDHEN and SYDVKM. Deletions cut 2 bases from V and 3 bases from J, with 6 bases between.

This clonotype was detected many times. This chain connects TRBV18 to TRBJ2-3, with 9 positions matching TRBD1. Germline V gene data show CDR1 as KGHSH and CDR2 as LQKENI. J lost 1 base, V lost 8 bases, and 4 bases had no gene match. The CDR3 is made up of 14 amino acids. CDR3 nucleotides: TGTGCCAGCCTCCGGGACAGGGGCACAGATACGCAGTATTTT. Its translation: CASLRDRGTDTQYF.

This clonotype occurred many times. V and J are TRBV5-1 and TRBJ1-2; 10 nucleotides align to TRBD1. V shed 0 bases, J shed 6 bases, and the junction held 2 bases outside the gene matches. Per the germline V gene, CDR1 is SGHRS and CDR2 is YFSETQ. There are 14 residues in the CDR3. The CDR3 protein is CASSLETGGDGYTF. CDR3 coding DNA: TGCGCCAGCAGCTTGGAGACAGGGGGCGATGGCTACACCTTC.

The rearrangement joins TRBV5-1 to TRBJ2-7; 9 bases are a match to TRBD1. The trim removed 1 base at V and 5 bases at J, leaving 13 bases unmatched. This CDR3 has 17 amino acids. CDR1 and CDR2 (germline): SGHRS, YFSETQ. The CDR3 nucleotides read TGCGCCAGCAGCTTGTTCCCAGGTGGACAGGGGCTCCACGAGCAGTACTTC. Translated: CASSLFPGGQGLHEQYF. Using reference TRBV5-1 and TRBJ2-7 for the parts outside the CDR3, the full variable domain is KAGVTQTPRYLIKTRGQQVTLSCSPISGHRSVSWYQQTPGQGLQFLFEYFSETQRNKGNFPGRFSGRQFSNSRSEMNVSTLELGDSALYLCASSLFPGGQGLHEQYFGPGTRLTVT.

This clonotype occurred many times. The V call is TRBV7-9, the J call TRBJ1-1; 9 bases agree with TRBD1. CDR1 SEHNR and CDR2 FQNEAQ come from the germline V gene (reference sequence). The CDR3 runs to 14 residues. The ends lost 6 bases at V and 4 bases at J; junction bases unmatched: 6. CDR3 nucleotides: TGTGCCAGCAGGAAACAGGGGGCGGGCACTGAAGCTTTCTTT. Translation: CASRKQGAGTEAFF.

This clonotype was counted at least ten times. The chain has TRBV7-2 and TRBJ2-5, with D unresolved. Trimming took 1 base from V and 0 from J, leaving 9 bases between them. Germline V gives CDR1 SGHTA, CDR2 FQGNSA. The CDR3 runs to 15 residues. The CDR3 here is CASSLGQTHQETQYF. For the CDR3, the DNA is TGTGCCAGCAGCTTAGGCCAGACACACCAAGAGACCCAGTACTTC.